Each of the 8 T cell receptor beta chains below was sequenced from the same sample in a study of T cells and Merkel cell carcinoma outcomes. Only in-frame clones appear in the TCRdb table, and some are missing; sequencing was by immunoSEQ multiplex PCR. The data contain about 15,000 clones, over 80% of them singletons. The specimen sequenced was tumor tissue from Merkel cell carcinoma. These receptors were obtained from a human donor with Merkel cell carcinoma.

This rearrangement joins TRBV9 to TRBJ2-5; 9 bases are shared with TRBD1. The CDR3 runs 17 residues. Germline V lookup: CDR1 SGDLS, CDR2 YYNGEE. V shed 0 bases, J shed 1 base, and the junction held 7 bases outside the gene matches. Here the CDR3 reads CASSVGYVQGAQETQYF. CDR3 nucleotide sequence: TGTGCCAGCAGCGTAGGATATGTACAGGGGGCCCAAGAGACCCAGTACTTC.

The chain has TRBV5-6 and TRBJ2-5, with D perhaps matching TRBD1 (6 bases). There are 15 residues in the CDR3. Germline loops: CDR1 SGHDT, CDR2 YYEEEE. V was pared by 1 base and J by 4 bases, with 14 bases between. The CDR3 coding sequence is TGTGCCAGCAGCTTGCGACAGTTAGGGGGAGAGACCCAGTACTTC. Its translation is CASSLRQLGGETQYF. Variable domain in full (rest from reference TRBV5-6 and TRBJ2-5): DAGVTQSPTHLIKTRGQQVTLRCSPKSGHDTVSWYQQALGQGPQFIFQYYEEEERQRGNFPDRFSGHQFPNYSSELNVNALLLGDSALYLCASSLRQLGGETQYFGPGTRLLVL.

J is TRBJ1-1 and V is TRBV30; D not certain. Between the trimmed V and J ends, which lost 0 bases and 10 bases, there was a span of 12 bases. The CDR3 has 12 amino acids. Germline values: CDR1 GTSNPN, CDR2 SVGIG (reference sequence). The CDR3 DNA follows: TGTGCCTGGAGTGTGTATCTAATTGGAGCTTTCTTT. It is translated as CAWSVYLIGAFF.

This clone showed up just a few times. The gene calls are TRBV5-1 and TRBJ1-1; D gene uncertain. This CDR3 is 18 amino acids long. V lost 0 bases, J lost 3 bases, and 21 bases lay in between. Per the germline V gene, CDR1 is SGHRS and CDR2 is YFSETQ. As DNA, the CDR3 is TGCGCCAGCAGCTTGGTGAAGGGATCGAAAGGAGATCACACTGAAGCTTTCTTT. Its protein is CASSLVKGSKGDHTEAFF.

About this clone: Within the sample, other DNA sequences also encode this same CDR3. The J gene is TRBJ1-6, the V gene TRBV4-1, with unresolved D. V dropped 1 base and J dropped 7 bases, with 5 bases sitting between them. From germline, CDR1 is MGHRA and CDR2 YSYEKL. The CDR3 loop spans 13 amino acids. CDR3 sequence (DNA): TGCGCCAGCAGCCAAGGTGTGAATTCACCCCTCCACTTT. Translating it yields CASSQGVNSPLHF.

The chain employs TRBV27 and TRBJ1-1, with D possibly matching TRBD1 (6 bases). The CDR3 is 17 amino acids. The germline V gene has CDR1 MNHEY and CDR2 SMNVEV (reference sequence). With 2 bases removed from V and 0 bases from J, the gap between germline ends came to 16 bases. This CDR3 is CASSLLGRGRLNTEAFF. As DNA, the CDR3 is TGTGCCAGCAGTTTACTTGGCAGGGGAAGGTTGAACACTGAAGCTTTCTTT.

J is TRBJ1-1 and V is TRBV5-1, with TRBD1 as a possible D gene (6 bases). V lost 7 bases, J lost 0 bases, and 13 bases lay in between. The V gene's germline CDR1 is SGHRS and CDR2 YFSETQ. This CDR3 is built from 14 residues. The CDR3 sequence: CASRLTGLNTEAFF. The DNA for the CDR3 is TGCGCCAGCCGGCTTACAGGGCTGAACACTGAAGCTTTCTTT.

The rearrangement uses TRBV28 and TRBJ2-5; possibly TRBD1 for D (6 bases). This CDR3 contains 14 residues. V shed 3 bases and J shed 5 bases, with 13 bases lying between them. Per the germline V gene, CDR1 is MDHEN and CDR2 is SYDVKM. The chain's CDR3 is CASSLQGRRETQYF. Here the CDR3 DNA reads TGTGCCAGCAGTTTGCAGGGGCGCAGGGAGACCCAGTACTTC.